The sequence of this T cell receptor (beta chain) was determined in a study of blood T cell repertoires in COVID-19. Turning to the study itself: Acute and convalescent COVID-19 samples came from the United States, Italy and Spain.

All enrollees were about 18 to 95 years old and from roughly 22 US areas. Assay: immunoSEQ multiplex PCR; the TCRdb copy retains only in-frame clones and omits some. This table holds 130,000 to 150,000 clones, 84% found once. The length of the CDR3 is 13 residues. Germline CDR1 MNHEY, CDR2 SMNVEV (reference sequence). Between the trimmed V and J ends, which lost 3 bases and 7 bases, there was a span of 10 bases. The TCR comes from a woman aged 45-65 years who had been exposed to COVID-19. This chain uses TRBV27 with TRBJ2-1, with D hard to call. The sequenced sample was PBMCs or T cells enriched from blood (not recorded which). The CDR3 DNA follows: TGTGCCAGCAGTTTCCCCTCCCGGAATGAGCAGTTCTTC. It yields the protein CASSFPSRNEQFF.